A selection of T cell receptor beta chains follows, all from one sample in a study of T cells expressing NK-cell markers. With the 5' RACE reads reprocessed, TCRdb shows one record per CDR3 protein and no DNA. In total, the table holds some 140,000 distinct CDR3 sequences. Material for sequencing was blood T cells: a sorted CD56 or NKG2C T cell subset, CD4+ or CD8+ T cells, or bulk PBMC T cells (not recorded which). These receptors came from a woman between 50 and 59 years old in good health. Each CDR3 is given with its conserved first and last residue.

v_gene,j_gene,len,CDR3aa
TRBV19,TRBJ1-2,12,CARGRGCHGYTF
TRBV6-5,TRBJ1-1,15,CASSYGPGFGGEAFF
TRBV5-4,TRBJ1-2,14,CASSSDRANYGYTF
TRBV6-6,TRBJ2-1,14,CASILAGGGDEQFF
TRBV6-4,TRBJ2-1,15,CASSVKLWGRNEQFF
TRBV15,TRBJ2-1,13,CATSRLSGNEQFF
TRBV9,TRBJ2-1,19,CASSVASGRPPALDNEQFF
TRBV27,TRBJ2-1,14,CASAGTGWGNEQFF
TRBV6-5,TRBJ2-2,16,CASSPPSAGVAGELFF
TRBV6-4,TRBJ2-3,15,CASSESGRGADTQYF
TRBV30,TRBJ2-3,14,CAWRSGRRTDTQYF
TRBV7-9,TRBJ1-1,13,CASSPLPVPEAFF
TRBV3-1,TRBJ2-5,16,CASSQVAGAPDGTQYF
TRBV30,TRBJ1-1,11,CAWSWTEEAFF
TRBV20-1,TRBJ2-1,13,CSASGGPVNEQFF
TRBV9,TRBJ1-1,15,CASSVAGLPNTEAFF
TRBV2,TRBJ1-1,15,CASSGDRRMNTEAFF
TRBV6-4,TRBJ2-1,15,CASSNLAGDSDEQFF
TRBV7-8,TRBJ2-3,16,CASSFFGTGRPDTQYF
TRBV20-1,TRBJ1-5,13,CSARVEFNQPQHF
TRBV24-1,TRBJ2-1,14,CAISGTEVYNEQFF
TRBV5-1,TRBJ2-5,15,CASSLARDRQETQYF
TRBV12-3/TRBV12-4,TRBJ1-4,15,CASSFGTGHAGELFF
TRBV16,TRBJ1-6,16,CASSQWDNLINSPLHF
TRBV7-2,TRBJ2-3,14,CASSLTSPPDTQYF
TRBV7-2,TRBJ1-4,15,CASSSDFTTNEKLFF
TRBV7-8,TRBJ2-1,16,CASSSRTSVHYNEQFF
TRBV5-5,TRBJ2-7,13,CASSFGPHYEQYF
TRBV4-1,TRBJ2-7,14,CASSPPRGVYEQYF
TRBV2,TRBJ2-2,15,CASSEMDTEAGELFF
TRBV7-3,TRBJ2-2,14,CASTPSVYTGELFF